Listed below are T cell receptor beta chains from one sample, sequenced in a study of regulatory T cells in long-lasting Graves disease. TCRdb independently ran MiXCR on the multiplex PCR reads; one entry per CDR3 protein. The sample includes 350,000 to 450,000 distinct CDR3 sequences, about 16% of them seen just once. These data also formed part of another study, on T cells in Graves' hyperthyroidism and ophthalmopathy.

This material consisted of peripheral blood mononuclear cells (PBMCs), taken at new diagnosis, from a patient treated with antithyroid drugs. Source of these receptors: a woman aged 25 to 39 with Graves disease. Both conserved end residues are part of each CDR3. Each record gives: D gene, clone size, V gene, J gene, CDR3 protein, CDR3 DNA. D genes are given only for firm matches. A clone size is listed for some rows: how often the clone was seen (once, few, many), or a class if it is expanded.

d_call: NA; clone_size: NA; v_call: TRBV15; j_call: TRBJ2-7; cdr3_aa: CATSRDPPSYEQYF; cdr3_nt: TGTGCCACCAGCAGAGATCCCCCCTCCTACGAGCAGTACTTC
d_call: TRBD1; clone_size: few; v_call: TRBV19; j_call: TRBJ2-7; cdr3_aa: CASSIGQGAYEQYF; cdr3_nt: TGTGCCAGTAGTATCGGGCAGGGGGCCTACGAGCAGTACTTC
d_call: NA; clone_size: many; v_call: TRBV11-3; j_call: TRBJ2-7; cdr3_aa: CASSLELGRKQYF; cdr3_nt: TGTGCCAGCAGCTTAGAATTAGGACGGAAGCAGTACTTC
d_call: NA; clone_size: NA; v_call: TRBV29-1; j_call: TRBJ1-1; cdr3_aa: CSVNGRNTEAFF; cdr3_nt: TGCAGCGTTAATGGGAGGAACACTGAAGCTTTCTTT
d_call: TRBD2; clone_size: NA; v_call: TRBV11-2; j_call: TRBJ2-1; cdr3_aa: CVSPDGGRVDEQFF; cdr3_nt: TGTGTCAGCCCCGACGGCGGGAGGGTCGATGAGCAGTTCTTC
d_call: NA; clone_size: many; v_call: TRBV6-5; j_call: TRBJ2-2; cdr3_aa: CASSYYGSGELFF; cdr3_nt: TGTGCCAGCAGTTACTACGGCTCCGGGGAGCTGTTTTTT
d_call: NA; clone_size: NA; v_call: TRBV6-5; j_call: TRBJ2-7; cdr3_aa: CASSSFQGLLSYEQYF; cdr3_nt: TGTGCCAGCAGTTCCTTCCAGGGGCTGCTCTCCTACGAGCAGTACTTC
d_call: NA; clone_size: few; v_call: TRBV5-1; j_call: TRBJ2-7; cdr3_aa: CASSEAGPETGEQYF; cdr3_nt: TGCGCCAGCAGCGAAGCCGGGCCCGAAACGGGTGAGCAGTACTTC
d_call: TRBD2; clone_size: NA; v_call: TRBV12-3/TRBV12-4; j_call: TRBJ2-3; cdr3_aa: CASCVSGRVGTDTQYF; cdr3_nt: TGTGCCAGCTGCGTAAGCGGGAGGGTAGGGACAGATACGCAGTATTTT
d_call: NA; clone_size: many; v_call: TRBV27; j_call: TRBJ2-1; cdr3_aa: CASSLLGGENEQFF; cdr3_nt: TGTGCCAGCAGTTTATTGGGTGGTGAAAATGAGCAGTTCTTC
d_call: TRBD2; clone_size: many; v_call: TRBV3-1; j_call: TRBJ2-5; cdr3_aa: CASSHLGGGGWETQYF; cdr3_nt: TGTGCCAGCAGCCATCTCGGCGGGGGGGGCTGGGAGACCCAGTACTTC
d_call: TRBD2; clone_size: few; v_call: TRBV13; j_call: TRBJ2-2; cdr3_aa: CASSPSGSYTGELFF; cdr3_nt: TGTGCCAGCAGCCCTAGCGGGAGTTACACCGGGGAGCTGTTTTTT
d_call: NA; clone_size: many; v_call: TRBV7-9; j_call: TRBJ2-1; cdr3_aa: CASSPSRGVSYNEQFF; cdr3_nt: TGTGCCAGCAGCCCATCTAGGGGCGTCTCCTACAATGAGCAGTTCTTC
d_call: NA; clone_size: few; v_call: TRBV19; j_call: TRBJ1-5; cdr3_aa: CASSNGWGQDQPQHF; cdr3_nt: TGTGCCAGTAGTAACGGATGGGGACAAGATCAGCCCCAGCATTTT
d_call: NA; clone_size: NA; v_call: TRBV9; j_call: TRBJ2-1; cdr3_aa: CASSAPQPEQFF; cdr3_nt: TGTGCCAGCAGCGCCCCCCAGCCCGAGCAGTTCTTC
d_call: NA; clone_size: few; v_call: TRBV6-2/TRBV6-3; j_call: TRBJ2-5; cdr3_aa: CASSNAGNQETQYF; cdr3_nt: TGTGCCAGCAGTAACGCCGGGAACCAAGAGACCCAGTACTTC
d_call: NA; clone_size: many; v_call: TRBV2; j_call: TRBJ2-5; cdr3_aa: CASSEGRQKETQYF; cdr3_nt: TGTGCCAGCAGTGAAGGTCGGCAGAAAGAGACCCAGTACTTC
d_call: TRBD2; clone_size: NA; v_call: TRBV12-3/TRBV12-4; j_call: TRBJ2-1; cdr3_aa: CASLAGGYEQFF; cdr3_nt: TGTGCCAGCCTAGCGGGAGGGTATGAGCAGTTCTTC
d_call: NA; clone_size: NA; v_call: TRBV9; j_call: TRBJ2-1; cdr3_aa: CASSPFGTPDNEQSF; cdr3_nt: TGTGCCAGCAGCCCTTTCGGGACGCCTGACAATGAGCAGTCCTTC
d_call: NA; clone_size: few; v_call: TRBV4-1; j_call: TRBJ1-1; cdr3_aa: CASSQVTGNTEAFF; cdr3_nt: TGCGCCAGCAGCCAAGTTACGGGGAACACTGAAGCTTTCTTT
d_call: NA; clone_size: NA; v_call: TRBV27; j_call: TRBJ1-5; cdr3_aa: CASSLNNAALQPQHF; cdr3_nt: TGTGCCAGCAGTTTGAACAACGCGGCACTCCAGCCCCAGCATTTT
d_call: NA; clone_size: many; v_call: TRBV7-9; j_call: TRBJ2-5; cdr3_aa: CASSLEGTPGETQYF; cdr3_nt: TGTGCCAGCAGCTTAGAGGGGACTCCTGGAGAGACCCAGTACTTC
d_call: TRBD2; clone_size: NA; v_call: TRBV11-2; j_call: TRBJ2-2; cdr3_aa: CASSSLTSGSGNTGELFF; cdr3_nt: TGTGCCAGCAGCTCCTTGACTAGCGGGAGCGGGAACACCGGGGAGCTGTTTTTT
d_call: TRBD1; clone_size: many; v_call: TRBV2; j_call: TRBJ2-1; cdr3_aa: CASSTFRQGRDPPFF; cdr3_nt: TGTGCCAGCAGTACATTTAGACAGGGAAGGGACCCACCGTTCTTC
d_call: TRBD2; clone_size: many; v_call: TRBV27; j_call: TRBJ2-2; cdr3_aa: CASSGASGRSTGELFF; cdr3_nt: TGTGCCAGCAGCGGGGCTAGCGGGAGGAGCACCGGGGAGCTGTTTTTT
d_call: NA; clone_size: many; v_call: TRBV6-5; j_call: TRBJ2-3; cdr3_aa: CASSYSQVTDTQYF; cdr3_nt: TGTGCCAGCAGTTACTCCCAAGTCACAGATACGCAGTATTTT
d_call: NA; clone_size: many; v_call: TRBV18; j_call: TRBJ2-4; cdr3_aa: CASSPPVAQGGIQYF; cdr3_nt: TGTGCCAGCTCACCACCCGTCGCCCAAGGCGGCATTCAGTACTTC
d_call: NA; clone_size: few; v_call: TRBV15; j_call: TRBJ2-3; cdr3_aa: CATSSFLPDTQYF; cdr3_nt: TGTGCCACCAGCAGCTTCCTTCCAGATACGCAGTATTTT
d_call: NA; clone_size: many; v_call: TRBV12-3/TRBV12-4; j_call: TRBJ2-7; cdr3_aa: CASRRGRLNYEQYF; cdr3_nt: TGTGCCAGCAGACGGGGACGGCTAAACTACGAGCAGTACTTC
d_call: TRBD1; clone_size: NA; v_call: TRBV29-1; j_call: TRBJ1-2; cdr3_aa: CSVATGNDGYTF; cdr3_nt: TGCAGCGTCGCGACAGGGAATGATGGCTACACCTTC
d_call: TRBD2; clone_size: once; v_call: TRBV2; j_call: TRBJ2-3; cdr3_aa: CASSERLDGLAGAESDTQYF; cdr3_nt: TGTGCCAGCAGTGAACGTTTAGATGGGCTAGCGGGGGCTGAGTCAGATACGCAGTATTTT
d_call: NA; clone_size: few; v_call: TRBV15; j_call: TRBJ1-2; cdr3_aa: CATSRDTDRSYGYTF; cdr3_nt: TGTGCCACCAGCAGAGATACTGACCGCAGCTATGGCTACACCTTC
d_call: TRBD1; clone_size: many; v_call: TRBV3-1; j_call: TRBJ1-2; cdr3_aa: CASSLTGTGGGGSYGYTF; cdr3_nt: TGTGCCAGCAGCCTAACCGGGACAGGGGGCGGCGGTTCCTATGGCTACACCTTC
d_call: NA; clone_size: many; v_call: TRBV18; j_call: TRBJ1-1; cdr3_aa: CASSSNPGVTEAFF; cdr3_nt: TGTGCCAGCTCTTCTAACCCGGGGGTTACTGAAGCTTTCTTT
d_call: TRBD2; clone_size: many; v_call: TRBV28; j_call: TRBJ2-3; cdr3_aa: CASTASGTSTDTQYF; cdr3_nt: TGTGCCAGCACCGCAAGCGGGACCTCCACAGATACGCAGTATTTT
d_call: NA; clone_size: NA; v_call: TRBV6-9; j_call: TRBJ2-7; cdr3_aa: CASSYSGHLYEQYF; cdr3_nt: TGTGCCAGCAGTTACTCTGGACACCTCTACGAGCAGTACTTC
d_call: NA; clone_size: NA; v_call: TRBV13; j_call: TRBJ1-3; cdr3_aa: CASSVGPLQGSGNTIYF; cdr3_nt: TGTGCCAGCAGCGTAGGGCCCCTCCAGGGATCTGGAAACACCATATATTTT
d_call: NA; clone_size: NA; v_call: TRBV12-3/TRBV12-4; j_call: TRBJ2-6; cdr3_aa: CASSLSFGANVLTF; cdr3_nt: TGTGCCAGCAGTCTATCCTTTGGGGCCAACGTCCTGACTTTC
d_call: NA; clone_size: many; v_call: TRBV11-2; j_call: TRBJ1-6; cdr3_aa: CASSFRLQDVNSPLHF; cdr3_nt: TGTGCCAGCAGCTTTCGACTACAGGATGTGAATTCACCCCTCCACTTT
d_call: NA; clone_size: NA; v_call: TRBV10-3; j_call: TRBJ2-3; cdr3_aa: CAISESEHGGTDTQYF; cdr3_nt: TGTGCCATCAGTGAGTCTGAACACGGGGGCACAGATACGCAGTATTTT
d_call: TRBD2; clone_size: NA; v_call: TRBV29-1; j_call: TRBJ2-3; cdr3_aa: CSVRTSGTRGTDTQYF; cdr3_nt: TGCAGCGTAAGGACTAGCGGGACCCGAGGCACAGATACGCAGTATTTT
d_call: NA; clone_size: NA; v_call: TRBV20-1; j_call: TRBJ2-1; cdr3_aa: CSARENHNEQFF; cdr3_nt: TGCAGTGCCCGGGAGAACCACAATGAGCAGTTCTTC
d_call: TRBD2; clone_size: many; v_call: TRBV5-1; j_call: TRBJ2-7; cdr3_aa: CASSFISGRASYEQYF; cdr3_nt: TGCGCCAGCAGCTTCATTAGCGGGAGGGCCTCCTACGAGCAGTACTTC
d_call: NA; clone_size: many; v_call: TRBV18; j_call: TRBJ1-1; cdr3_aa: CASSPKGGDTEAFF; cdr3_nt: TGTGCCAGCTCACCAAAGGGCGGGGACACTGAAGCTTTCTTT
d_call: TRBD1; clone_size: many; v_call: TRBV7-3; j_call: TRBJ1-1; cdr3_aa: CASSPGQGYTEAFF; cdr3_nt: TGTGCCAGCAGCCCAGGACAGGGTTACACTGAAGCTTTCTTT
d_call: NA; clone_size: many; v_call: TRBV2; j_call: TRBJ1-2; cdr3_aa: CASSGAGRENYGYTF; cdr3_nt: TGTGCCAGCAGCGGAGCCGGACGGGAGAACTATGGCTACACCTTC
d_call: NA; clone_size: many; v_call: TRBV5-8; j_call: TRBJ1-6; cdr3_aa: CASSLEANSPLHF; cdr3_nt: TGTGCCAGCAGCTTGGAGGCGAATTCACCCCTCCACTTT
d_call: NA; clone_size: many; v_call: TRBV10-3; j_call: TRBJ1-2; cdr3_aa: CAISAAGGVYGYTF; cdr3_nt: TGTGCCATCAGTGCGGCGGGAGGGGTGTATGGCTACACCTTC
d_call: TRBD1; clone_size: many; v_call: TRBV7-2; j_call: TRBJ2-7; cdr3_aa: CASSLGWTGSYEQYF; cdr3_nt: TGTGCCAGCAGCTTGGGTTGGACAGGGTCCTACGAGCAGTACTTC
d_call: NA; clone_size: NA; v_call: TRBV27; j_call: TRBJ1-1; cdr3_aa: CASSPRTPGRTEAFF; cdr3_nt: TGTGCCAGCAGTCCCCGGACGCCGGGGCGGACTGAAGCTTTCTTT
d_call: TRBD1; clone_size: many; v_call: TRBV28; j_call: TRBJ1-5; cdr3_aa: CASSLGQGAGSSNQPQHF; cdr3_nt: TGTGCCAGCAGTTTGGGACAGGGGGCGGGGAGTAGCAATCAGCCCCAGCATTTT
d_call: TRBD2; clone_size: many; v_call: TRBV5-1; j_call: TRBJ2-7; cdr3_aa: CASSHGTSDEQYF; cdr3_nt: TGCGCCAGCAGCCACGGGACTAGCGACGAGCAGTACTTC
d_call: NA; clone_size: NA; v_call: TRBV7-2; j_call: TRBJ1-2; cdr3_aa: CASRRGGVEGYTF; cdr3_nt: TGTGCCAGCAGACGGGGGGGCGTTGAAGGCTACACCTTC